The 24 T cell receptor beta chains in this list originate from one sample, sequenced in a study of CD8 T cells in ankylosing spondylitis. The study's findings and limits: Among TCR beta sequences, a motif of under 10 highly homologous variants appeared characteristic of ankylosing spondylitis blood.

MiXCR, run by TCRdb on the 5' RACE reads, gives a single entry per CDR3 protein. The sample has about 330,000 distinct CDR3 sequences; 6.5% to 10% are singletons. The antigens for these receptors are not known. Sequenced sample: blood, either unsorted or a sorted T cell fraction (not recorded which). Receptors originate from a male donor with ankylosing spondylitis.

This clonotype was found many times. CDR3 sequence: CASSRLGTSSGGNTEAFF. The CDR3 DNA is TGCGCCAGCAGCCGACTTGGGACCTCTTCGGGGGGAAACACTGAAGCTTTCTTT. The V gene is TRBV5-1, the J gene TRBJ1-1, with TRBD1 as a possible D gene (5 bases). V dropped 4 bases and J dropped 2 bases, with 24 bases sitting between them. Germline V gives CDR1 SGHRS, CDR2 YFSETQ. This CDR3 has 18 residues.

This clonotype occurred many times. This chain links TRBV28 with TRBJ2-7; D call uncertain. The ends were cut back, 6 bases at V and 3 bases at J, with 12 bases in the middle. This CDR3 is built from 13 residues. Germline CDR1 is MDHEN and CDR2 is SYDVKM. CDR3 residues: CASRIAVGYEQYF. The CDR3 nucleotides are TGTGCCAGCAGGATAGCCGTGGGCTACGAGCAGTACTTC.

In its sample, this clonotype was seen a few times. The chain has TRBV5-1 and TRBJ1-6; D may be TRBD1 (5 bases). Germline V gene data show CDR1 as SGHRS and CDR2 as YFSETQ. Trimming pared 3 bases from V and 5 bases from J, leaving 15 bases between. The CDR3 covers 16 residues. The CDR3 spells CASSYGDRRDNSPLHF. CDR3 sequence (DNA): TGCGCCAGCAGCTACGGGGACCGGCGGGATAATTCACCCCTCCACTTT.

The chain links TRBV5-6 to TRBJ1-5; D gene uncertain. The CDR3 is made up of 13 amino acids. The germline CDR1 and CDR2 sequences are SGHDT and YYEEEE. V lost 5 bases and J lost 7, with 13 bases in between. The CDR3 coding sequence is TGTGCCAGCAGTTGGAGGGCGGACCAGCCCCAGCATTTT. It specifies CASSWRADQPQHF.

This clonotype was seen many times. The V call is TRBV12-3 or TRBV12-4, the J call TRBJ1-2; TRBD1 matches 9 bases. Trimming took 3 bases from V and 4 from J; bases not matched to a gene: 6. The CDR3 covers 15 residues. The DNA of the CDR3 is TGTGCCAGCAGTTTTTGGGACAGGGAGTCCTATGGCTACACCTTC. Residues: CASSFWDRESYGYTF.

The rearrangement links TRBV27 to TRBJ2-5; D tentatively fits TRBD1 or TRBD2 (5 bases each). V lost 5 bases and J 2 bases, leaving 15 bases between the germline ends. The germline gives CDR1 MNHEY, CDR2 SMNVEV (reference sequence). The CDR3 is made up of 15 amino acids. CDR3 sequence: CASSRDGNRQETQYF. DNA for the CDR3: TGTGCCAGCAGTAGGGACGGGAATCGTCAAGAGACCCAGTACTTC.

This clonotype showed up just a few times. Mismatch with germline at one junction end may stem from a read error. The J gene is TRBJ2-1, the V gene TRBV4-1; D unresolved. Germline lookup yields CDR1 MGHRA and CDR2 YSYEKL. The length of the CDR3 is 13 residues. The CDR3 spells CASSQEWNNGQFF. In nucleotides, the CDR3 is TGCGCCAGCAGCCAAGAGTGGAACAATGGGCAGTTCTTC.

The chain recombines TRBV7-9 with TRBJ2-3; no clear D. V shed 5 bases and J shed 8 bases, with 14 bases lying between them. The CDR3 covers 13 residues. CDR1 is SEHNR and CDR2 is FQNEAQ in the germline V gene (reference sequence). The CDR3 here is CASSASGFGTQYF. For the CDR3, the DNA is TGTGCCAGCAGCGCCTCTGGCTTTGGTACGCAGTATTTT.

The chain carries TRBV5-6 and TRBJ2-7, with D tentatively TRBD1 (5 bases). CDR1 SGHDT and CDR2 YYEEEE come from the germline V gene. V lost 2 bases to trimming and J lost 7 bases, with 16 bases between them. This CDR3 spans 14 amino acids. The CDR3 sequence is CASSFGQGLGEQYF. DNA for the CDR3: TGTGCCAGCAGCTTTGGCCAGGGCTTGGGAGAGCAGTACTTC.

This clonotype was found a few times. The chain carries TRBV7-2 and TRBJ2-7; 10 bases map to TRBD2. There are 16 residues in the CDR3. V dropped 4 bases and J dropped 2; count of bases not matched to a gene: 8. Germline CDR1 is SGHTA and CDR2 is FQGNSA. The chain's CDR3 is CASSSIAGGPPYEQYF. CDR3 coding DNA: TGTGCCAGCAGCTCCATAGCGGGAGGCCCCCCCTACGAGCAGTACTTC.

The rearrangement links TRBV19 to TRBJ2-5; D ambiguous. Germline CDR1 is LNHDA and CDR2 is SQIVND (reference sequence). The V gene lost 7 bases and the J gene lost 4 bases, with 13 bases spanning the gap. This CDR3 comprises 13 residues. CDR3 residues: CASNKGLRETQYF. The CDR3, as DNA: TGTGCCAGTAACAAGGGCTTACGAGAGACCCAGTACTTC. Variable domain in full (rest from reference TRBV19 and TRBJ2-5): DGGITQSPKYLFRKEGQNVTLSCEQNLNHDAMYWYRQDPGQGLRLIYYSQIVNDFQKGDIAEGYSVSREKKESFPLTVTSAQKNPTAFYLCASNKGLRETQYFGPGTRLLVL.

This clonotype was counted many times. In nucleotides, the CDR3 is TGTGCCAGCAGCGGAGGGATGGATACGCAGTATTTT. Its translation is CASSGGMDTQYF. This chain links TRBV12-3 or TRBV12-4 with TRBJ2-3, with TRBD2 as a possible D gene (6 bases). The V gene lost 6 bases and the J gene lost 6 bases, with 10 bases spanning the gap. The CDR3 is 12 amino acids.

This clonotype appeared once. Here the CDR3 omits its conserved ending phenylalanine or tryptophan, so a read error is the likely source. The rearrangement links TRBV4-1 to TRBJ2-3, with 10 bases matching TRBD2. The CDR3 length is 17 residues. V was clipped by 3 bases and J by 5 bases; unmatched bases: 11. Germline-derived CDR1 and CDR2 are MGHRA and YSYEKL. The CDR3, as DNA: TGCGCCAGCAGCCACCCGGCTAGCGGGAGTTATGGAGATACGCAGTATCTT. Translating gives CASSHPASGSYGDTQYL.

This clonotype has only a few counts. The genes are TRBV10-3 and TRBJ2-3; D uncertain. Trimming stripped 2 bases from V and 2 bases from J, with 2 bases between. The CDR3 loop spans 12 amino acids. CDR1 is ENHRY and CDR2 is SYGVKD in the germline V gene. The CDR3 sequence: CAISEDTDTQYF. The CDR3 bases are TGTGCCATCAGTGAGGACACAGATACGCAGTATTTT.

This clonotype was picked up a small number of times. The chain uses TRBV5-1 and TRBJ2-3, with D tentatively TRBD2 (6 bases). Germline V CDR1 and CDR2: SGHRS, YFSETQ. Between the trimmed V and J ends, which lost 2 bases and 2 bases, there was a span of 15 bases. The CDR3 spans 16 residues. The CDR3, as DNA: TGCGCCAGCAGCTTTGTCACTAGCATACTCACAGATACGCAGTATTTT. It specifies CASSFVTSILTDTQYF.

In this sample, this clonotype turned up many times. The CDR3: CASSFTGGNYEQYF. The CDR3 DNA is TGCGCCAGCAGCTTCACGGGAGGAAACTACGAGCAGTACTTC. This sequence joins TRBV5-1 and TRBJ2-7; TRBD2 matches at 7 bases. The CDR3 contains 14 residues. V gave up 2 bases and J gave up 3 bases; unmatched junction bases: 5. The germline V gene encodes CDR1 SGHRS and CDR2 YFSETQ.

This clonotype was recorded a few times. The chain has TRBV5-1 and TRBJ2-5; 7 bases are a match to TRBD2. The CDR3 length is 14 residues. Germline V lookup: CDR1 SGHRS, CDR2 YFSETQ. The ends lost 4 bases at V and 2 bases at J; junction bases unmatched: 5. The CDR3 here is CASSDWGGQETQYF. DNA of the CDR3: TGCGCCAGCAGCGATTGGGGGGGGCAAGAGACCCAGTACTTC. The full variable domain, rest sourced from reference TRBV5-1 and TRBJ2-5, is KAGVTQTPRYLIKTRGQQVTLSCSPISGHRSVSWYQQTPGQGLQFLFEYFSETQRNKGNFPGRFSGRQFSNSRSEMNVSTLELGDSALYLCASSDWGGQETQYFGPGTRLLVL.

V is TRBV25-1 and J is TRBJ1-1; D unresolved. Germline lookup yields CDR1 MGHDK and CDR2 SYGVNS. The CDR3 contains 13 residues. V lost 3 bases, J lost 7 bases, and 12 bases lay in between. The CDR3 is CASSDYGPIEAFF. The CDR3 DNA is TGTGCCAGCAGTGATTATGGGCCAATTGAAGCTTTCTTT.

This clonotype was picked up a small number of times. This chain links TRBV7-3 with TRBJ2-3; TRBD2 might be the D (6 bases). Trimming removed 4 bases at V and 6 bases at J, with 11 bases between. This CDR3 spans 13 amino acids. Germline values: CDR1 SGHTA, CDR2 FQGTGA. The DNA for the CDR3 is TGTGCCAGCAGCTCCCCGGGAGAGGATACGCAGTATTTT. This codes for CASSSPGEDTQYF.

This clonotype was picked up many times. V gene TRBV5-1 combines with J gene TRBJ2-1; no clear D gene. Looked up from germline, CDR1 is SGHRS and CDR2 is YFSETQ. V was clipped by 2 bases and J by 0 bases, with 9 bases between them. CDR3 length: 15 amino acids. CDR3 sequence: CASSFRGSSYNEQFF. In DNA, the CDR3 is TGCGCCAGCAGCTTCCGCGGAAGCTCCTACAATGAGCAGTTCTTC.

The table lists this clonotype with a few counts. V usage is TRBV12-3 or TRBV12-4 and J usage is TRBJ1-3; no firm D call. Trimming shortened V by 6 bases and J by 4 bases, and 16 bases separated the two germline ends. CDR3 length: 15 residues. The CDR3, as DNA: TGTGCCAGCAGCCCCCAAAGTGGTCCAGGAAACACCATATATTTT. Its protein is CASSPQSGPGNTIYF.

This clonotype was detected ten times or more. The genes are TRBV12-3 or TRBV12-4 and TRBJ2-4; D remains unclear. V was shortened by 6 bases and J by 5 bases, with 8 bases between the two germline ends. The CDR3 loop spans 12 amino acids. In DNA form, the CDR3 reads TGTGCCAGCAGGAAGCAGGAAAACATTCAGTACTTC. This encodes CASRKQENIQYF.

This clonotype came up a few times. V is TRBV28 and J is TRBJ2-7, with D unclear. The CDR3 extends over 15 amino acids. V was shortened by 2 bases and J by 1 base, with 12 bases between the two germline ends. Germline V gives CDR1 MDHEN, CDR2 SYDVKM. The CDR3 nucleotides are TGTGCCAGCAGTTTAACCCCCTGGCGTTCCTACGAGCAGTACTTC. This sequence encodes CASSLTPWRSYEQYF.

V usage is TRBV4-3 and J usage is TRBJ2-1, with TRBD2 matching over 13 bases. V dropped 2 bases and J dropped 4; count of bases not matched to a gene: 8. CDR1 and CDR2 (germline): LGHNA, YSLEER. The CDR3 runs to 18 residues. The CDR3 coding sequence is TGCGCCAGCAGCCAACAGGGACTAGCGGGATTGTCGTACAATGAGCAGTTCTTC. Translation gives CASSQQGLAGLSYNEQFF.